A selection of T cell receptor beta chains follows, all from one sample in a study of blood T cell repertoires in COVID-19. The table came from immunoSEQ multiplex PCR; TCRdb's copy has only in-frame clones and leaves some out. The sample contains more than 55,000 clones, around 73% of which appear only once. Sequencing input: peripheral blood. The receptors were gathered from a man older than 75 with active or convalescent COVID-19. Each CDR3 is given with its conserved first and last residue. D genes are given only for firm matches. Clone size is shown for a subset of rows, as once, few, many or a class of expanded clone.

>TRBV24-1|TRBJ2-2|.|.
TGTGCCACCAGTGATTTGTCCACAGTGGGCCCGAAGAACACCGGGGAGCTGTTTTTT
CATSDLSTVGPKNTGELFF
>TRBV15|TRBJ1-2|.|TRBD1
TGTGCCACCAGCAGCCACGGGACAGGCCTCTATGGCTACACCTTC
CATSSHGTGLYGYTF
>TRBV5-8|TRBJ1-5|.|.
TGTGCCAGCAGCTTGGGATCACTACCCCTTCAGCCCCAGCATTTT
CASSLGSLPLQPQHF
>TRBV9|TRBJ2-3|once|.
TGTGCCAGCAGCGTCTCGCAGGGACTCACAGATACGCAGTATTTT
CASSVSQGLTDTQYF
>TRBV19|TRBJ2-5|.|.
TGTGCCAGTGGCGGATATCAAGAGACCCAGTACTTC
CASGGYQETQYF
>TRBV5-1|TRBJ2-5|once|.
TGCGCCAGCAGCTTGGGGGCTGGGTCCCAAGAGACCCAGTACTTC
CASSLGAGSQETQYF
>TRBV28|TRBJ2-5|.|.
TGTGCCAGCAGTTTCCGCGGAGAGACCCAGTACTTC
CASSFRGETQYF
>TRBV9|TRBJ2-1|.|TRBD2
TGTGCCAGCAGCACTAGCGGAACCTACAATGAGCAGTTCTTC
CASSTSGTYNEQFF
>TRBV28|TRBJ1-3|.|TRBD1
TGTGCCAGCAGTTTAGACGGGACAGGGGTTGATTCTGGAAACACCATATATTTT
CASSLDGTGVDSGNTIYF
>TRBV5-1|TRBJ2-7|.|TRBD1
TGCGCCAGCAGCTACGCGACAGGGGCCTACGAGCAGTACTTC
CASSYATGAYEQYF
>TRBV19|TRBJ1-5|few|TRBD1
TGTGCCAGTAGTTCGGGACAGAGCAATCAGCCCCAGCATTTT
CASSSGQSNQPQHF
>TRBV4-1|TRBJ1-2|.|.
TGCGCCAGCAGCCAAGTTGAGACAAGCTATGGCTACACCTTC
CASSQVETSYGYTF
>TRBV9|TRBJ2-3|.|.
TGTGCCAGCAGCCCCCATAGAGCGACAGGCCTAAGGTGGGCCAACACAGATACGCAGTATTTT
CASSPHRATGLRWANTDTQYF
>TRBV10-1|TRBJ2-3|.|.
TGCGCCAGCAGTGGACAAGCACTGAATACGCAGTATTTT
CASSGQALNTQYF
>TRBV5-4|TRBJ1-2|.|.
TGTGCCAGCAGTCCCCCGAGGGGGAACTATGGCTACACCTTC
CASSPPRGNYGYTF
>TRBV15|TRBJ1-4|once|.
TGTGCCACCAGCAGAGCGGGGGTTGTAACTAATGAAAAACTGTTTTTT
CATSRAGVVTNEKLFF
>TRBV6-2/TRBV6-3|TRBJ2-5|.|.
TGTGCCAGCAGTTACATCCAGCGTCAAGAGACCCAGTACTTC
CASSYIQRQETQYF
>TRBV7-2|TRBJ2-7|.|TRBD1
TGTGCCAGCAGCTTAGGTTCGGACAGGGGGATTAACGAGCAGTACTTC
CASSLGSDRGINEQYF
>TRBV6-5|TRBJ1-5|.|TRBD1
TGTGCCAGCAGACCCGGGACAGGGGTGAATCAGCCCCAGCATTTT
CASRPGTGVNQPQHF
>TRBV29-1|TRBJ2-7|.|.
TGCAGCGCCCAGACAGTTCCCAAACGGCAGTACTTC
CSAQTVPKRQYF